The clone carrying this TCR beta chain turned up a few times. This specimen belongs to a study of preoperative IRX-2 immunotherapy in early breast cancer. The CDR3 has 14 residues. Germline V gene data show CDR1 as SGHNT and CDR2 as YENEEA. V was trimmed by 5 bases and J by 4 bases, leaving 14 bases between them. Clones were sequenced by immunoSEQ multiplex PCR, and TCRdb holds only the in-frame ones, with some missing. The sample lists around 30,000 clones; 78% were seen once. Treatment indicated: preoperative locoregional IRX-2 cytokine immunotherapy. The rearrangement links TRBV11-3 to TRBJ2-5; D is perhaps TRBD2 (6 bases). The origin of this receptor is a human donor with breast cancer. The source material was lymph node tissue, sampled before IRX-2 immunotherapy. For the CDR3, the DNA is TGTGCCAGCAGCCCGGAGTGGAGGGCAGAGACCCAGTACTTC. It encodes CASSPEWRAETQYF.